This note documents a single T cell receptor beta chain sequence. The sample belongs to a study of T cells in Graves' hyperthyroidism and ophthalmopathy. The TCR beta CDR3 regions underwent amplification using RNA transcripts as the source. HTBI primers were used for first-round RT-PCR of the TCR CDR3. MiXCR was run by TCRdb on the multiplex PCR reads, yielding one entry per CDR3 protein. The sample has 45,000 to 55,000 distinct CDR3 sequences; around 55% are singletons. Trimming removed 6 bases from V and 5 bases from J; junction bases left unmatched: 6. This CDR3 contains 14 residues. Germline loops: CDR1 ENHRY, CDR2 SYGVKD.

The sample consisted of peripheral blood or thyroid tissue (not recorded which). V and J are TRBV10-3 and TRBJ1-2; 10 positions agree with TRBD1. The clonotype comes from a man in his late teens or twenties with Graves' hyperthyroidism. CDR3 sequence: CAISVGTGDYGYTF. CDR3 coding DNA: TGTGCCATCAGCGTCGGGACAGGGGATTATGGCTACACCTTC.